The clone carrying this T cell receptor (beta chain) was seen at least ten times. Attachment of unique molecular identifiers to individual cDNA molecules was performed. TCRdb redid the calling of the 5' RACE reads with MiXCR, one entry per CDR3 protein. The sample includes 60,000 to 80,000 distinct CDR3 sequences, 12% of them seen just once. This record comes from a study of early T cells in non-severe SARS-CoV-2 infection. Study at large: The input, bulk RNA from unsorted whole blood, was sequenced, and chains were unpaired.

This CDR3 contains 13 residues. Germline V gene sequence: CDR1 SGHAT, CDR2 FQNNGV. V dropped 8 bases and J dropped 8; count of bases not matched to a gene: 6. The rearrangement joins TRBV11-2 to TRBJ2-7, with 13 bases matching TRBD2. The sequenced sample was whole blood. This TCR was recovered from an adult who was a healthcare worker with PCR-confirmed SARS-CoV-2 infection or an uninfected control (not recorded which). CDR3 in amino acids: CASGTSGKMKQYF. CDR3 nucleotide sequence: TGTGCCAGCGGGACTAGCGGGAAGATGAAGCAGTACTTC.